The 4 T cell receptor beta chains presented below share a single source sample, sequenced in a study of siplizumab effects on memory and regulatory T cells. Repertoires were generated with immunoSEQ multiplex PCR, while TCRdb's copy carries only in-frame clones and drops some. Of 65,000 to 90,000 clones in the sample, approximately 93% were seen once. The sequencing sample was made of CD8+ T cells sorted from blood. The origin of the receptors is a human donor in good health.

The chain combines TRBV7-8 with TRBJ1-1; tentative D call: TRBD1 (6 bases). The CDR3 covers 15 residues. Trimming cost V 2 bases and J 1 base, with 11 bases left between them. Germline V gene data show CDR1 as SGHVS and CDR2 as FQNEAQ. CDR3 DNA sequence: TGTGCCAGCAGCTTATCAGCGGGGGCGAACACTGAAGCTTTCTTT. This translates into CASSLSAGANTEAFF.

The chain combines TRBV19 with TRBJ2-7, with 12 bases lining up with TRBD1. CDR1 and CDR2 from the germline V gene are LNHDA and SQIVND (reference sequence). The CDR3 loop spans 14 amino acids. Losses at the gene ends were 5 bases for V and 4 bases for J; bases not matched to a gene: 3. The CDR3 region is CASSPGQGAYEQYF. The DNA for the CDR3 is TGTGCCAGTAGTCCGGGACAGGGGGCTTACGAGCAGTACTTC.

This chain joins TRBV14 and TRBJ2-1; 8 bases fit TRBD2. V shed 4 bases, J shed 6 bases, and the junction held 2 bases outside the gene matches. CDR1 is SGHDN and CDR2 is FVKESK in the germline V gene. This CDR3 is 13 amino acids long. The chain's CDR3 is CASSPSGGNEQFF. As DNA, the CDR3 is TGTGCCAGCAGCCCGAGCGGGGGCAATGAGCAGTTCTTC.

The CDR3 here is CASSIQSFSYNEQFF. The DNA of the CDR3 is TGTGCCAGTAGTATTCAGTCCTTCTCCTACAATGAGCAGTTCTTC. The chain has TRBV19 and TRBJ2-1, with D hard to call. Germline-derived CDR1 and CDR2 are LNHDA and SQIVND (reference sequence). Trimming removed 3 bases from V and 0 bases from J, with 9 bases in between. The CDR3 consists of 15 residues.